The present entry profiles one TCR beta chain with its context. Its antigen is not identified. The CDR3 has 15 amino acids. Germline V gene data show CDR1 as SGHDT and CDR2 as YYEEEE. The V gene lost 3 bases and the J gene lost 3 bases, with 14 bases spanning the gap. The sample is drawn from a study of yellow fever vaccine responses in identical twins. One entry per CDR3 protein results from TCRdb running MiXCR on the RT-PCR reads. Among 1,000 to 1,200 distinct CDR3 sequences listed, almost 85% were seen once. General study results and limits: Among the twins, the vaccine T cell response reportedly seemed partly convergent and partly personalized.

This clonotype was obtained from a female donor who received the yellow fever vaccine. The genes are TRBV5-6 and TRBJ2-3, with D hard to call. The sample here was T cells from blood (PBMCs), unsorted or a sorted subset (not recorded which), taken before or after yellow fever vaccination (not recorded which). The CDR3 DNA is TGTGCCAGCAGCTCGCCGGCGTACGATACAGATACGCAGTATTTT. Amino acid sequence: CASSSPAYDTDTQYF.